The 24 T cell receptor beta chains reported below all come from one sample, sequenced in a study of shared clonotypes between healthy human individuals. The repertoire was sequenced with immunoSEQ multiplex PCR; TCRdb's copy has only in-frame clones and lacks some. The sample records 2 million or so clones, over 85% being singletons. The source material was naive CD4+ T cells sorted from blood. Noted subset: CD45RA+ positively selected. The source is a man aged 18 to 35 in good health.

The sample holds one count of this clone. The V and J genes are TRBV5-4 and TRBJ1-2, with 7 nucleotides matching TRBD1. The CDR3 length is 14 residues. V shed 2 bases and J 7 bases; nucleotides not matched to a gene: 8. Germline V gene lookup returns CDR1 SGHNT and CDR2 YYREEE (reference sequence). DNA for the CDR3: TGTGCCAGCAGCTTCGGTGACAGGGTTAGTGGCTACACCTTC. Its translation: CASSFGDRVSGYTF.

The V call is TRBV6-6, the J call TRBJ2-7; D remains unclear. Per the germline V gene, CDR1 is MNHNY and CDR2 is SVGAGI (reference sequence). V lost 6 bases to trimming and J lost 2 bases, with 5 bases between them. The CDR3 covers 11 residues. This CDR3 is CASSKAYEQYF. The CDR3 DNA sequence: TGTGCCAGCAGCAAAGCCTACGAGCAGTACTTC.

In its sample, this clone was seen once. V usage is TRBV29-1 and J usage is TRBJ1-2; D is possibly TRBD1 (5 bases). Per germline, CDR1 SQVTM and CDR2 ANQGSEA. The CDR3 spans 19 residues. Trimming shortened V by 6 bases and J by 1 base, and 30 bases separated the two germline ends. The DNA of the CDR3 is TGCAGCGTATGGACTTCCCCGGGGGGTTCACGAGAATTTAACTATGGCTACACCTTC. This codes for CSVWTSPGGSREFNYGYTF.

This clone was found once. The CDR3 here is CASAGPTEAFF. The CDR3 DNA reads as TGTGCCAGCGCAGGGCCCACTGAAGCTTTCTTT. This sequence joins TRBV27 and TRBJ1-1; weak D call: TRBD1 (5 bases). Per the germline V gene, CDR1 is MNHEY and CDR2 is SMNVEV (reference sequence). CDR3 length equals 11 residues. The V and J ends lost 8 bases and 4 bases respectively, with 8 bases between them.

The rearrangement links TRBV13 to TRBJ2-7, with unresolved D. The V gene lost 0 bases and the J gene lost 5 bases, with 11 bases spanning the gap. Germline assignment: CDR1 PRHDT and CDR2 FYEKMQ (reference sequence). CDR3 length: 14 residues. CDR3 nucleotide sequence: TGTGCCAGCAGCTTAGGCGTGGCGATAGACGAGCAGTACTTC. As protein: CASSLGVAIDEQYF.

The V call is TRBV30, the J call TRBJ1-6; a possible D gene is TRBD1 (5 bases). The length of the CDR3 is 15 residues. Trimming removed 5 bases at V and 6 bases at J, with 17 bases between. Germline V gives CDR1 GTSNPN, CDR2 SVGIG (reference sequence). CDR3 bases: TGTGCCTGGGGGACCCTGAGTATCCTTAATTCACCCCTCCACTTT. This encodes CAWGTLSILNSPLHF.

The chain joins TRBV6-6 to TRBJ2-7; unclear D gene. Deletions cut 10 bases from V and 3 bases from J, with 16 bases between. The CDR3 runs to 13 residues. The germline CDR1 and CDR2 sequences are MNHNY and SVGAGI (reference sequence). DNA for the CDR3: TGTGCCACCCTTGAACTGGACGGCTACGAGCAGTACTTC. As protein: CATLELDGYEQYF.

The chain links TRBV7-2 to TRBJ2-3; 8 nucleotides line up with TRBD2. The CDR3 has 15 amino acids. Germline V gene data show CDR1 as SGHTA and CDR2 as FQGNSA. After removal of 8 bases from V and 4 bases from J, the junction contained 11 bases not matched to a gene. The CDR3 loop is CASAGGGRRADTQYF. CDR3 nucleotide sequence: TGTGCCAGCGCCGGTGGCGGGAGGAGAGCAGATACGCAGTATTTT.

The gene calls are TRBV29-1 and TRBJ1-2; a possible D gene is TRBD1 (5 bases). CDR1 SQVTM and CDR2 ANQGSEA come from the germline V gene. The ends were cut back, 4 bases at V and 5 bases at J, with 11 bases in the middle. The CDR3 has 12 amino acids. CDR3: CSVAGRGYGYTF. CDR3 coding DNA: TGCAGCGTTGCAGGGCGTGGGTATGGCTACACCTTC.

The chain uses TRBV7-2 and TRBJ2-3, with TRBD2 matching over 12 bases. The CDR3 loop spans 16 amino acids. V dropped 5 bases and J dropped 4; count of bases not matched to a gene: 7. The germline gives CDR1 SGHTA, CDR2 FQGNSA. CDR3 DNA sequence: TGTGCCAGCAGCCGCAGACTAGCGGGGGTGGCAGATACGCAGTATTTT. Translating gives CASSRRLAGVADTQYF.

The chain combines TRBV14 with TRBJ2-7, with a possible D match to TRBD1 (9 bases). This CDR3 is 20 amino acids long. The germline gives CDR1 SGHDN, CDR2 FVKESK. Deletions cut 5 bases from V and 2 bases from J, with 31 bases between. The CDR3: CASSAGVPGTGTRETYEQYF. The CDR3, as DNA: TGTGCCAGCAGCGCAGGGGTCCCCGGGACAGGGACTAGAGAGACCTACGAGCAGTACTTC.

The genes are TRBV9 and TRBJ1-4; D may be TRBD1 (6 bases). The CDR3 covers 16 residues. The germline gives CDR1 SGDLS, CDR2 YYNGEE. V lost 4 bases and J 0 bases, leaving 13 bases between the germline ends. CDR3 coding DNA: TGTGCCAGCAGCTCCCGGACAGAGTCAACTAATGAAAAACTGTTTTTT. It specifies CASSSRTESTNEKLFF.

CDR3 protein: CASSPGSEGYGYTF. The CDR3 DNA is TGTGCCAGCTCACCCGGGTCTGAGGGTTATGGCTACACCTTC. The V and J genes are TRBV18 and TRBJ1-2, with D hard to call. V was pared by 3 bases and J by 5 bases, with 13 bases between. Germline CDR1 KGHSH, CDR2 LQKENI. The CDR3 has 14 amino acids. Full variable domain (missing parts from reference TRBV18 and TRBJ1-2): NAGVMQNPRHLVRRRGQEARLRCSPMKGHSHVYWYRQLPEEGLKFMVYLQKENIIDESGMPKERFSAEFPKEGPSILRIQQVVRGDSAAYFCASSPGSEGYGYTFGSGTRLTVV.

The CDR3 DNA is TGTGCCTGGTCCCTGGGACAGGGCGGCCCCAACCAGTTGTTTTTT. Translating gives CAWSLGQGGPNQLFF. This rearrangement joins TRBV30 to TRBJ1-4, with 9 bases matching TRBD1. This CDR3 is built from 15 residues. In germline, CDR1 is GTSNPN, CDR2 SVGIG (reference sequence). After removal of 5 bases from V and 15 bases from J, the junction contained 19 bases not matched to a gene.

The V and J genes are TRBV28 and TRBJ2-2, with D unresolved. Between the trimmed V and J ends, which lost 2 bases and 0 bases, there was a span of 7 bases. Looked up from germline, CDR1 is MDHEN and CDR2 is SYDVKM. The CDR3 has 15 residues. CDR3 DNA sequence: TGTGCCAGCAGTTTAACGGCCGCGAACACCGGGGAGCTGTTTTTT. It yields the protein CASSLTAANTGELFF.

The chain combines TRBV4-1 with TRBJ2-3; D gene ambiguous. TRBJ1-5 explains the end of the DNA better; the J call may be wrong. The CDR3 spans 15 residues. Germline loops: CDR1 MGHRA, CDR2 YSYEKL. This chain's CDR3 is CASSPTRASTDTQHF. For the CDR3, the DNA is TGCGCCAGCAGCCCCACCCGGGCGAGCACAGATACGCAGCATTTT.

This chain's CDR3 is CASTGRGTEAFF. CDR3 DNA: TGTGCCAGCACGGGCCGGGGCACTGAAGCTTTCTTT. The V gene is TRBV6-6, the J gene TRBJ1-1; D unclear. V lost 7 bases and J lost 4, with 10 bases in between. Germline V gene sequence: CDR1 MNHNY, CDR2 SVGAGI (reference sequence). This CDR3 contains 12 residues.

CDR3 nucleotide sequence: TGCGCCAGCAGCCCGGACAGGCGGGAGACCCAGTACTTC. It encodes CASSPDRRETQYF. V gene TRBV5-1 combines with J gene TRBJ2-5, with TRBD1 matching 7 bases. The CDR3 has 13 residues. The V and J ends lost 4 bases and 5 bases, in that order; junction bases with no gene match: 5. Germline V gives CDR1 SGHRS, CDR2 YFSETQ.

This chain joins TRBV28 and TRBJ1-5; tentative D call: TRBD1 (5 bases). Germline V CDR1 and CDR2: MDHEN, SYDVKM. This CDR3 has 16 amino acids. Trimming took off 6 bases at V and 1 base at J, with 16 bases between the two ends. The CDR3 nucleotides read TGTGCCAGCAGGGCCCCGGGGGTTTTGAGCAATCAGCCCCAGCATTTT. Its translation is CASRAPGVLSNQPQHF.

This chain's CDR3 is CASSLGRGTEAFF. The CDR3 coding sequence is TGTGCCAGCAGCCTCGGCCGGGGGACTGAAGCTTTCTTT. V is TRBV11-2 and J is TRBJ1-1, with a weak D call TRBD1 (5 bases). Germline CDR1 reads SGHAT; CDR2 reads FQNNGV. The CDR3 consists of 13 residues. V lost 5 bases and J lost 5, with 12 bases in between.

V usage is TRBV30 and J usage is TRBJ2-3; either TRBD1 or TRBD2 may fit D (5 bases each). Germline loops: CDR1 GTSNPN, CDR2 SVGIG (reference sequence). Between the trimmed V and J ends, which lost 2 bases and 9 bases, there was a span of 12 bases. The CDR3 length is 12 residues. Written as DNA, the CDR3 is TGTGCCTGGAGTTTAGGGGACCAAACGCAGTATTTT. Protein product: CAWSLGDQTQYF.

The V call is TRBV5-1, the J call TRBJ2-7; D not resolved. Trimming stripped 1 base from V and 4 bases from J, with 15 bases between. Germline lookup yields CDR1 SGHRS and CDR2 YFSETQ. This CDR3 has 15 amino acids. The CDR3, as DNA: TGCGCCAGCAGCTTGAGTGGGTCCGTTATTTACGAGCAGTACTTC. It is translated as CASSLSGSVIYEQYF.

This chain uses TRBV11-2 with TRBJ1-6; perhaps TRBD1 as D (5 bases). The CDR3 is 14 residues long. Germline CDR1 SGHAT, CDR2 FQNNGV. The ends were cut back, 5 bases at V and 10 bases at J, with 15 bases in the middle. The CDR3 coding sequence is TGTGCCAGCAGCCTAGGGGCAGCCAGATCACCCCTCCACTTT. It encodes CASSLGAARSPLHF.

The chain uses TRBV28 and TRBJ2-3, with 7 bases matching TRBD2. Germline assignment: CDR1 MDHEN and CDR2 SYDVKM. V lost 3 bases, J lost 2 bases, and 5 bases stayed unmatched. The CDR3 runs 15 residues. This chain's CDR3 is CASSLGGAATDTQYF. The CDR3 DNA is TGTGCCAGCAGTTTGGGAGGGGCGGCCACAGATACGCAGTATTTT.